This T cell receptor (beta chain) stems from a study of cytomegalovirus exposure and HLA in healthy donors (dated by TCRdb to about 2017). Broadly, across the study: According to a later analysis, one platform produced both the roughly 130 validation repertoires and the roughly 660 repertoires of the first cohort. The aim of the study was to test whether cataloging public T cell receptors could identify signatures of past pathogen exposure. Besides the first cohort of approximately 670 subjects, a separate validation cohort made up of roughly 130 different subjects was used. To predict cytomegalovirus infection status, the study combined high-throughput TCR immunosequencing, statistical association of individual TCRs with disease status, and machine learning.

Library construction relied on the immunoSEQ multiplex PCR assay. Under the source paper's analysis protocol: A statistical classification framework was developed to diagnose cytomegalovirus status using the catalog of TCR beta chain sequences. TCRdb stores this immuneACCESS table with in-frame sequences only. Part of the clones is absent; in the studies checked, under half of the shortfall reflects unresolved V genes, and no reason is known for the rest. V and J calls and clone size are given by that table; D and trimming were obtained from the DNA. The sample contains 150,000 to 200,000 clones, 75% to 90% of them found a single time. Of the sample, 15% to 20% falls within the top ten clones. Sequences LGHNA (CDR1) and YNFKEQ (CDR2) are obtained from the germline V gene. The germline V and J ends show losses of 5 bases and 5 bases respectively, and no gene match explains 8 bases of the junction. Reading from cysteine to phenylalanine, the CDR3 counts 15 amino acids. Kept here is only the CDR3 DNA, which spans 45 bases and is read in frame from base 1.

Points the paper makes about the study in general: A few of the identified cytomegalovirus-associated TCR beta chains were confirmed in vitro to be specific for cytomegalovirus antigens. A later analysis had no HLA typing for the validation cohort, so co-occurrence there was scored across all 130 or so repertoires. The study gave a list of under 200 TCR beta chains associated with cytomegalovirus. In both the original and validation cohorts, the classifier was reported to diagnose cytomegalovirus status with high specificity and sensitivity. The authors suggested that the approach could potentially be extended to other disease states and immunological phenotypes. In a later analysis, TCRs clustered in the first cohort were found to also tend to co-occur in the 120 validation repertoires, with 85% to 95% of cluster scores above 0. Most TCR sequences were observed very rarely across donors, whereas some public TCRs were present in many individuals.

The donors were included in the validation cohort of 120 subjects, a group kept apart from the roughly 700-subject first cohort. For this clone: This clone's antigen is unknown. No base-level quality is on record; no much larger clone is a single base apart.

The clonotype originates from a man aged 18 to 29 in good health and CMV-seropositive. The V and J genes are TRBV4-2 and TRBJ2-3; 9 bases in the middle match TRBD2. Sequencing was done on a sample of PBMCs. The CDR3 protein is CASSGGGSGGDTQYF. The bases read TGTGCCAGCAGCGGGGGGGGTAGCGGGGGAGATACGCAGTATTTT.